A single sample gave rise to the 23 T cell receptor beta chains below, sequenced in a study of cytomegalovirus exposure and HLA in healthy donors. The PCR contained 60 Vbeta and 13 Jbeta primers. The method was immunoSEQ multiplex PCR; TCRdb's version includes in-frame clones alone and lacks a portion of them. This sample has around 140,000 clones; roughly 80% occur once, and the top ten carry just over 4.5%. Sequenced sample: PBMCs. The receptors here all came from a man aged 40-49 years in good health and CMV-seronegative.

CDR3 sequence reads: CASSFYDGETQYF. The CDR3 nucleotides are TGTGCCAGCAGTTTCTATGATGGAGAGACCCAGTACTTC. This chain connects TRBV28 to TRBJ2-5, with unresolved D. V was clipped by 3 bases and J by 4 bases, with 9 bases between them. The germline V gene has CDR1 MDHEN and CDR2 SYDVKM. CDR3 length: 13 amino acids.

The rearrangement joins TRBV7-2 to TRBJ2-5, with 9 bases identical to TRBD2. Trimming removed 1 base from V and 5 bases from J; junction bases left unmatched: 5. There are 15 residues in the CDR3. CDR1 and CDR2 (germline): SGHTA, FQGNSA. CDR3 region: CASSLGRTSAETQYF. CDR3 nucleotide sequence: TGTGCCAGCAGCTTAGGCCGGACTAGCGCGGAGACCCAGTACTTC.

The CDR3, as DNA: TGTGCCAGCACCCAACCCGACAGGGGCGCGTATGGTGAGCAGTTCTTC. As protein: CASTQPDRGAYGEQFF. The chain couples TRBV2 to TRBJ2-1, with 8 bases that match TRBD1. Germline trimming cut 7 bases from V and 9 bases from J; bases unmatched to any gene: 17. Germline CDR1 reads SNHLY; CDR2 reads FYNNEI. The CDR3 runs 16 residues.

The chain is built from TRBV2 and TRBJ2-7, with 9 bases that match TRBD1. Germline V CDR1 and CDR2: SNHLY, FYNNEI. Trimming took 6 bases from V and 4 from J; bases not matched to a gene: 10. The CDR3 has 15 amino acids. CDR3 DNA sequence: TGTGCCAGCAGGGGGAGGACAGGGGATGGATACGAGCAGTACTTC. It encodes CASRGRTGDGYEQYF.

Details on this clone: The sample carries other DNA sequences with the same CDR3. V usage is TRBV6-1 and J usage is TRBJ1-6; D is perhaps TRBD1 (5 bases). V was cut by 1 base and J by 13 bases, with 20 bases left in between. Germline V gives CDR1 MNHNS, CDR2 SASEGT. This CDR3 region has 16 residues. Written as DNA, the CDR3 is TGTGCCAGCAGTGAAGATGCCCCAGGGAATGGTTCCCCCCTCCACTTT. Its protein product is CASSEDAPGNGSPLHF.

This clone was detected once. The V gene is TRBV6-5, the J gene TRBJ1-3; D is unresolved. Per germline, CDR1 MNHEY and CDR2 SVGAGI. V lost 4 bases and J 2 bases, leaving 15 bases between the germline ends. The CDR3 is 16 residues long. CDR3: CASSSPRRGPGNTIYF. The CDR3 region has the DNA TGTGCCAGCAGTTCCCCTCGGAGAGGGCCTGGAAACACCATATATTTT.

V and J are TRBV7-2 and TRBJ1-1; D not resolved. This CDR3 region has 12 residues. The V gene lost 3 bases and the J gene lost 1 base, with 3 bases spanning the gap. CDR1 is SGHTA, CDR2 FQGNSA, per germline. The CDR3 region is CASSFGNTEAFF. Written as DNA, the CDR3 is TGTGCCAGCAGCTTCGGGAACACTGAAGCTTTCTTT.

J is TRBJ1-2 and V is TRBV19; 11 bases match TRBD1. The J segment lost 7 bases and the V segment lost 7 bases, leaving 8 bases of the junction unmatched. This CDR3 is 14 amino acids long. Looked up from germline, CDR1 is LNHDA and CDR2 is SQIVND (reference sequence). The CDR3 region has the DNA TGTGCCAGTAAAGTGGACAGGGGGCTAAGTGGCTACACCTTC. It is translated as CASKVDRGLSGYTF.

This chain links TRBV7-2 with TRBJ2-7, with TRBD2 as a possible D gene (5 bases). V gave up 2 bases and J gave up 3 bases, with 8 bases separating them. CDR3 length: 13 amino acids. From germline, CDR1 is SGHTA and CDR2 FQGNSA. CDR3 region: CASSLHGNYEQYF. DNA of the CDR3: TGTGCCAGCAGCTTACACGGGAACTACGAGCAGTACTTC. The whole variable domain, remainder taken from reference TRBV7-2 and TRBJ2-7, is GAGVSQSPSNKVTEKGKDVELRCDPISGHTALYWYRQSLGQGLEFLIYFQGNSAPDKSGLPSDRFSAERTGGSVSTLTIQRTQQEDSAVYLCASSLHGNYEQYFGPGTRLTVT.

The rearrangement links TRBV2 to TRBJ2-7; the D is unclear. The CDR3 spans 11 residues. The V end was cut by 5 bases, the J end by 4 bases, with 6 bases between. The V gene's germline CDR1 is SNHLY and CDR2 FYNNEI. The CDR3 bases are TGTGCCAGCAGTACTATATACGAGCAGTACTTC. Protein sequence: CASSTIYEQYF.

In regard to this clone: The junction differs from germline at one of its ends, possibly a read error. The rearrangement joins TRBV5-1 to TRBJ2-6, with 8 bases aligning to TRBD1. Germline-derived CDR1 and CDR2 are SGHRS and YFSETQ. This CDR3 has 19 residues. The CDR3 DNA follows: TGCGCCAGCAGCTTCTCCCCGGGACAGGTCGTCTCTGGGGCCGACGTCCTGACTTTC. Its translation: CASSFSPGQVVSGADVLTF.

CDR3 nucleotide sequence: TGTGCCTTCCGGGACAGGGGTGGAAACACCATATATTTT. This codes for CAFRDRGGNTIYF. V and J are TRBV30 and TRBJ1-3; 10 bases are a match to TRBD1. The CDR3 consists of 13 residues. Germline assignment: CDR1 GTSNPN and CDR2 SVGIG (reference sequence). Unmatched junction bases numbered 3, after V lost 7 bases and J lost 3 bases.

This clone was seen only once. The chain has TRBV14 and TRBJ2-3, with D tentatively TRBD1 (5 bases). This CDR3 comprises 13 residues. With 4 bases removed from V and 7 bases from J, the gap between germline ends came to 12 bases. Germline CDR1 SGHDN, CDR2 FVKESK. As DNA, the CDR3 is TGTGCCAGCAGCCGAACGACAGCCCATACGCAGTATTTT. As protein: CASSRTTAHTQYF.

This chain links TRBV6-5 with TRBJ1-1; D gene unclear. Germline V CDR1 and CDR2: MNHEY, SVGAGI. Trimming stripped 6 bases from V and 7 bases from J, with 9 bases between. There are 11 residues in the CDR3. Written as DNA, the CDR3 is TGTGCCAGCAGGATGGAGGGTGAAGCTTTCTTT. Translation gives CASRMEGEAFF.

The J gene is TRBJ2-6, the V gene TRBV30, with D maybe TRBD2 (6 bases). The V and J ends lost 0 bases and 0 bases respectively, with 9 bases between them. CDR1 and CDR2 from the germline V gene are GTSNPN and SVGIG (reference sequence). The CDR3 spans 16 residues. CDR3 region: CAWSVRGNSGANVLTF. The DNA of the CDR3 is TGTGCCTGGAGTGTACGCGGGAACTCTGGGGCCAACGTCCTGACTTTC.

The chain links TRBV29-1 to TRBJ1-1, with unresolved D. CDR1 SQVTM and CDR2 ANQGSEA come from the germline V gene. Trimming removed 7 bases from V and 4 bases from J, with 13 bases in between. The CDR3 loop spans 12 amino acids. The CDR3 DNA reads TGCAGCGCCACAGCTACCGGCACTGAAGCTTTCTTT. It specifies CSATATGTEAFF.

The V call is TRBV13, the J call TRBJ2-3; D is uncertain. Between the trimmed V and J ends, which lost 0 bases and 5 bases, there was a span of 3 bases. CDR3 size: 12 residues. CDR1 is PRHDT, CDR2 FYEKMQ, per germline (reference sequence). The CDR3, as DNA: TGTGCCAGCAGCTTAGGGAGAGATACGCAGTATTTT. This translates into CASSLGRDTQYF.

This clone was observed a single time. This rearrangement joins TRBV19 to TRBJ2-3; D gene ambiguous. CDR3 length equals 14 residues. The germline V gene encodes CDR1 LNHDA and CDR2 SQIVND (reference sequence). V shed 1 base and J shed 6 bases, with 11 bases lying between them. Here the CDR3 reads CASSIGVGLDTQYF. The CDR3 bases are TGTGCCAGTAGTATAGGTGTGGGCCTGGATACGCAGTATTTT.

Of note for this clone: This CDR3 is also generated by other DNA sequences in the sample. The chain is built from TRBV18 and TRBJ2-5, with unresolved D. The ends were cut back, 1 base at V and 4 bases at J, with 7 bases in the middle. CDR1 is KGHSH and CDR2 is LQKENI in the germline V gene. The CDR3 totals 13 residues. The DNA of the CDR3 is TGTGCCAGCTCACCACTCCCCGGAGAGACCCAGTACTTC. Translated: CASSPLPGETQYF. Based on the CDR3 plus reference TRBV18 and TRBJ2-5, the full variable domain is NAGVMQNPRHLVRRRGQEARLRCSPMKGHSHVYWYRQLPEEGLKFMVYLQKENIIDESGMPKERFSAEFPKEGPSILRIQQVVRGDSAAYFCASSPLPGETQYFGPGTRLLVL.

J is TRBJ1-1 and V is TRBV28, with D possibly matching TRBD1 (5 bases). The germline gives CDR1 MDHEN, CDR2 SYDVKM. The ends were cut back, 2 bases at V and 3 bases at J, with 13 bases in the middle. CDR3 length: 15 residues. The CDR3 sequence: CASSLGSAGDTEAFF. For the CDR3, the DNA is TGTGCCAGCAGTTTAGGCTCCGCGGGGGACACTGAAGCTTTCTTT.

The chain joins TRBV10-1 to TRBJ2-1, with TRBD2 as a possible D gene (6 bases). The CDR3 totals 12 residues. The germline gives CDR1 WNHNN, CDR2 SYGVQD (reference sequence). V gave up 2 bases and J gave up 12 bases, with 11 bases separating them. DNA of the CDR3: TGCGCCAGCAGTGAGGGAGCGGGCCCGCAGTTCTTC. This encodes CASSEGAGPQFF.

This clone was recorded once. This chain links TRBV27 with TRBJ2-1; TRBD2 aligns across 9 bases. The CDR3 sequence is 15 residues long. Germline V gene lookup returns CDR1 MNHEY and CDR2 SMNVEV (reference sequence). Trimming removed 2 bases from V and 6 bases from J; junction bases left unmatched: 5. CDR3 sequence reads: CASSLAAGGRNEQFF. CDR3 coding DNA: TGTGCCAGCAGTTTAGCTGCGGGGGGGCGCAATGAGCAGTTCTTC.

This chain joins TRBV28 and TRBJ2-1, with D possibly being TRBD2 (7 bases). The CDR3 extends over 14 amino acids. CDR1 and CDR2 (germline): MDHEN, SYDVKM. V dropped 3 bases and J dropped 8 bases, with 14 bases sitting between them. The CDR3 nucleotides are TGTGCCAGCAGTTTCCGAGGGGGGGTGGATGAGCAGTTCTTC. It translates to CASSFRGGVDEQFF.